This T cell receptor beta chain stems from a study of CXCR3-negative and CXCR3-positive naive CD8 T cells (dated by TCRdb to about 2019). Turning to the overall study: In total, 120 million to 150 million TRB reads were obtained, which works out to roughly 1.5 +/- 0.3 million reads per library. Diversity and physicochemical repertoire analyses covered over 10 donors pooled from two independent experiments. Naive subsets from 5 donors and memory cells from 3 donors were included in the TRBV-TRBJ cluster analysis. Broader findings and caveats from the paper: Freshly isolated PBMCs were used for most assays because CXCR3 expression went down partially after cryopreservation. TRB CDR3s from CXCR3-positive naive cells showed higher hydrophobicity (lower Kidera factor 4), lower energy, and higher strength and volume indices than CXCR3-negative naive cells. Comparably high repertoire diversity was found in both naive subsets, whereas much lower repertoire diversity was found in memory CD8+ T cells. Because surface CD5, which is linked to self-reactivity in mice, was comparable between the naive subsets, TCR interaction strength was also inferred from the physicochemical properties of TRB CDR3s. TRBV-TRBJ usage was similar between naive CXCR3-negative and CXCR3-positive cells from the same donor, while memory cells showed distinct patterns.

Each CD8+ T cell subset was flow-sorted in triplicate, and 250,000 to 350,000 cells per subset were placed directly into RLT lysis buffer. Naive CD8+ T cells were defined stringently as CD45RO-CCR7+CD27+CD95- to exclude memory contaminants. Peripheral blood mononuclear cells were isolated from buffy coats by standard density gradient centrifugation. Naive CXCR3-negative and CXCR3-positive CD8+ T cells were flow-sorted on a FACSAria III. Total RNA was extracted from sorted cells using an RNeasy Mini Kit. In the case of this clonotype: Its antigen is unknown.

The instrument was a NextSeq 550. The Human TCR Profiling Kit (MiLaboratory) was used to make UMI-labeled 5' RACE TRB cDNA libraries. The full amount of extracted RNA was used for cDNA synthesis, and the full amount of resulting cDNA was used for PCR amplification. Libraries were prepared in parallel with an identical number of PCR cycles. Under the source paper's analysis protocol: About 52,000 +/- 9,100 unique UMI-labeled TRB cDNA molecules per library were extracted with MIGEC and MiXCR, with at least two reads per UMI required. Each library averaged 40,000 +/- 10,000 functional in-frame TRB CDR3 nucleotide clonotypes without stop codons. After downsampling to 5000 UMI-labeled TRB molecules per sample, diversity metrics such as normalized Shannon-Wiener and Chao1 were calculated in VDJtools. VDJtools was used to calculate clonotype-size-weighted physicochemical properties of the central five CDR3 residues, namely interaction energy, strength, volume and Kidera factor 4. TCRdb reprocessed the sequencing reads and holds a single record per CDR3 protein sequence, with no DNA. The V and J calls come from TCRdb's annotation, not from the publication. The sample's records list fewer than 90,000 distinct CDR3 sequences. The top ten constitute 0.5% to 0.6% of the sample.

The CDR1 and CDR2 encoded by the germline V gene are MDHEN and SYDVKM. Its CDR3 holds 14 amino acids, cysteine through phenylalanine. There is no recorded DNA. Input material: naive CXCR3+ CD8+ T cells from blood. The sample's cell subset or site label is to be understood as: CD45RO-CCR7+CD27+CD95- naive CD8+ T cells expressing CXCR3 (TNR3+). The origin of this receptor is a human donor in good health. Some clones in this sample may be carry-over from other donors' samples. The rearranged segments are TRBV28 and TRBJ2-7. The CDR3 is CASSLGQGFYEQYF.